This T cell receptor beta chain was found in a study of CD8+ T cells in alopecia areata. Study-wide background: A 6-month period off drug followed tofacitinib, which lasted 6 to 18 months.

As to treatment: oral pan-JAK inhibitor, 5-10 mg twice daily. The sequencing template was cDNA reverse transcribed from extracted RNA. The table came from immunoSEQ multiplex PCR; TCRdb's copy has only in-frame clones and leaves some out. This table holds 150,000 or so clones, about three fifths found once. Germline V CDR1 and CDR2: SGHDT, YYEEEE. V was pared by 2 bases and J by 6 bases, with 11 bases between. This CDR3 is 13 amino acids long. Sequences were derived from CD4+ T cells sorted from blood, sampled at roughly week 55, from a patient treated with tofacitinib. The TCR sequence derives from a human donor with alopecia areata. The chain couples TRBV5-6 to TRBJ1-2; D is perhaps TRBD1 (5 bases). CDR3 nucleotide sequence: TGTGCCAGCAGCTTTGGACAACGTGATGGCTACACCTTC. Translated, it gives CASSFGQRDGYTF.